The present T cell receptor beta chain was sequenced within a study of glioma-infiltrating T cells after dendritic cell vaccination. Measured with immunoSEQ multiplex PCR; TCRdb has only the in-frame clones, and not every one. The sample lists 65,000 or so clones; 86% were seen once. The time point here: after dendritic cell vaccination, including at tumor progression/relapse. CDR1 and CDR2 (germline): SEHNR, FQNEAQ (reference sequence). The junction had 8 bases not matched to a gene; V was cut back by 2 bases and J by 4 bases. The CDR3 spans 17 residues. This clone was recorded once. The receptor was isolated from a human donor with glioblastoma. Source: blood, taken after dendritic cell vaccination. This chain uses TRBV7-9 with TRBJ2-3, with 11 nucleotides matching TRBD2. CDR3 sequence reads: CASSLLRTSGPPDTQYF. For the CDR3, the DNA is TGTGCCAGCAGCTTACTTCGGACTAGCGGGCCGCCAGATACGCAGTATTTT.